This T cell receptor beta chain was found in a study of early T cells in non-severe SARS-CoV-2 infection. Looked up from germline, CDR1 is SQVTM and CDR2 is ANQGSEA. CDR3 size: 13 residues. With 7 bases clipped from V and 0 bases from J, the junction kept 5 bases outside the gene matches. cDNA molecules, individually, were tagged with unique molecular identifiers. From the 5' RACE reads, TCRdb called clonotypes with MiXCR, one entry per CDR3 protein. The table shows about 67,000 distinct CDR3 sequences, with 11% occurring only once. In its sample, this clonotype was seen many times. The V call is TRBV29-1, the J call TRBJ2-7; 8 nucleotides match TRBD2. The sequenced material came from whole blood. The receptor's source is an adult who was a healthcare worker with PCR-confirmed SARS-CoV-2 infection or an uninfected control (not recorded which). This chain's CDR3 is CSALSGSSYEQYF. For the CDR3, the DNA is TGCAGCGCTCTCAGCGGGAGCTCCTACGAGCAGTACTTC.